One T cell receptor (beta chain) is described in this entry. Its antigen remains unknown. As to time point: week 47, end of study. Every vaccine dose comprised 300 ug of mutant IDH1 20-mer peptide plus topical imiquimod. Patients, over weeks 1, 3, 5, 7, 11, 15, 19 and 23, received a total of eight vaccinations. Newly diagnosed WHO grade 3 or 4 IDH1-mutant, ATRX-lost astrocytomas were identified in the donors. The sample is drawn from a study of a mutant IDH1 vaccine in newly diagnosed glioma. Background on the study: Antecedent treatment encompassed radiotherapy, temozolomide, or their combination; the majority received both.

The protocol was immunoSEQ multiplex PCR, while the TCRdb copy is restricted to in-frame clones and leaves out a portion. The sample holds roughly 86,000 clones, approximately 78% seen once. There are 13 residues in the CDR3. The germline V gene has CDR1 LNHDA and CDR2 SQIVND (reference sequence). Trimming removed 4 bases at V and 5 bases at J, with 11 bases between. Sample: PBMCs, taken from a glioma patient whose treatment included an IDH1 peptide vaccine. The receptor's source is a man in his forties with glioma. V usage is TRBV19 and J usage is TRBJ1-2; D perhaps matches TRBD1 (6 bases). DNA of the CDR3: TGTGCCAGTAGTAGTCCAGGGGTGTATGGCTACACCTTC. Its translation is CASSSPGVYGYTF.